A selection of T cell receptor delta chains follows, all from one sample in a study of Vδ1+ human thymocytes. TCRdb re-called the multiplex PCR reads via CATT. Altogether 80,000 or so delta-chain clones are present, around 34% being singletons, with the ten largest covering 0.2% to 0.3%. The sequenced material came from Vdelta1+ gamma-delta thymocytes from the thymus. These receptor sequences come from a boy in the first two years of life who had congenital heart surgery. The CDR3 runs from the conserved cysteine through the conserved F or W. Each record gives: V gene, J gene, D gene, clone size, CDR3 DNA, CDR3 protein. The D gene is left open where the match is weak. Only some rows state a clone size, as once, few, many or a class for expanded clones.

V gene: TRDV1
J gene: TRDJ1
D gene: TRDD3
clone size: -
CDR3 DNA: TGTGCTCTTGGGGAACGGAACGTCGGATACGGGGGTAAACTCATCTTT
CDR3 protein: CALGERNVGYGGKLIF

V gene: TRDV1
J gene: TRDJ1
D gene: TRDD3
clone size: -
CDR3 DNA: TGTGCTCTTGGGGAACTTCGTCCTAGGGGGGTACTGGGGGCACCGTACACCGATAAACTCATCTTT
CDR3 protein: CALGELRPRGVLGAPYTDKLIF

V gene: TRDV1
J gene: TRDJ1
D gene: -
clone size: few
CDR3 DNA: TGTGCTCTTGGGTCCCCCACTCTCGTCGGGGTTCCGTCTTACACCGATAAACTCATCTTT
CDR3 protein: CALGSPTLVGVPSYTDKLIF

V gene: TRDV1
J gene: TRDJ1
D gene: TRDD3
clone size: few
CDR3 DNA: TGTGCTCTTGGGGAAGTCCTCCTGGGGGATAGTACCGATAAACTCATCTTT
CDR3 protein: CALGEVLLGDSTDKLIF

V gene: TRDV2
J gene: TRDJ1
D gene: TRDD3
clone size: -
CDR3 DNA: TGTGCCACGTGTACTGGGGGATACACCGATAAACTCATCTTT
CDR3 protein: CATCTGGYTDKLIF

V gene: TRDV1
J gene: TRDJ1
D gene: -
clone size: few
CDR3 DNA: TGTGCTCTTGGGGAACTATATATCTGGATGGACTACGCGGGAAAACTCATCTTT
CDR3 protein: CALGELYIWMDYAGKLIF

V gene: TRDV1
J gene: TRDJ1
D gene: TRDD3
clone size: few
CDR3 DNA: TGTGCTCTTGGGGAAGCGGGGACGTACTGGGGGATATACACCGATAAACTCATCTTT
CDR3 protein: CALGEAGTYWGIYTDKLIF

V gene: TRDV1
J gene: TRDJ1
D gene: TRDD3
clone size: -
CDR3 DNA: TGTGCTCTTGGGGAAACATGGGGGAACACGGATAAACTCATCTTT
CDR3 protein: CALGETWGNTDKLIF

V gene: TRDV1
J gene: TRDJ1
D gene: TRDD3
clone size: -
CDR3 DNA: TGTGCTCTTGGGCCGGGATACTGGGGGACCACGTACACCGATAAACTCATCTTT
CDR3 protein: CALGPGYWGTTYTDKLIF

V gene: TRDV1
J gene: TRDJ1
D gene: TRDD3
clone size: -
CDR3 DNA: TGTGCTCTTGGGGGGCCCGCTGGGGGATACATCGATAAACTCATCTTT
CDR3 protein: CALGGPAGGYIDKLIF

V gene: TRDV1
J gene: TRDJ1
D gene: -
clone size: -
CDR3 DNA: TGTGCTCTTGGGGAACGACTTAGTGGGGGCCCCCACACCGATAAACTCATCTTT
CDR3 protein: CALGERLSGGPHTDKLIF

V gene: TRDV1
J gene: TRDJ1
D gene: TRDD3
clone size: few
CDR3 DNA: TGTGCTCTTGGGGGGCTTTTCCTACGTCGTACTGGGGGATGTGGCACCGATAAACTCATCTTT
CDR3 protein: CALGGLFLRRTGGCGTDKLIF

V gene: TRDV1
J gene: TRDJ1
D gene: TRDD3
clone size: -
CDR3 DNA: TGTGCTCTTGGGGTTCATACTGGGGGTTACACCGATAAACTCATCTTT
CDR3 protein: CALGVHTGGYTDKLIF